The 8 T cell receptor beta chains given below trace back to one sample, sequenced in a study of T-cell memory formation after mild COVID-19. TCRdb reanalysed the 5' RACE reads using MiXCR and keeps one entry per CDR3 protein. The top ten hold roughly 4% of the sample, which has about 200,000 distinct CDR3 sequences, over 9.5% seen once. Sequenced sample: PBMCs or a T cell subset sorted from them (not recorded which). The receptors come from a man younger than 30 who had mild COVID-19 (a few samples of this study predate the infection). Cell type and time point are not known.

This clonotype was seen repeatedly, ten times or more. V is TRBV5-1 and J is TRBJ1-3, with TRBD1 matching over 7 bases. Germline values: CDR1 SGHRS, CDR2 YFSETQ. The V and J ends lost 4 bases and 2 bases, in that order; junction bases with no gene match: 3. The CDR3 covers 14 residues. For the CDR3, the DNA is TGCGCCAGCAGCCCCGGGACAGCTGGAAACACCATATATTTT. It is translated as CASSPGTAGNTIYF.

The chain joins TRBV6-1 to TRBJ2-6; D is unresolved. This CDR3 contains 16 residues. The V end was cut by 0 bases, the J end by 0 bases, with 6 bases between. CDR1 MNHNS and CDR2 SASEGT come from the germline V gene. CDR3 loop: CASSEAPGSGANVLTF. As DNA, the CDR3 is TGTGCCAGCAGTGAAGCGCCGGGCTCTGGGGCCAACGTCCTGACTTTC.

The chain has TRBV28 and TRBJ1-1, with 9 bases identical to TRBD1. The CDR3 runs 14 residues. Unmatched junction bases numbered 5, after V lost 5 bases and J lost 4 bases. The germline gives CDR1 MDHEN, CDR2 SYDVKM. Here the CDR3 reads CASSPGQGSTEAFF. Written as DNA, the CDR3 is TGTGCCAGCAGTCCGGGACAGGGATCCACTGAAGCTTTCTTT.

The genes are TRBV20-1 and TRBJ1-5; no definite D call. Germline V CDR1 and CDR2: DFQATT, SNEGSKA (reference sequence). V gave up 3 bases and J gave up 4 bases, with 10 bases separating them. The CDR3 is 13 residues long. The CDR3 sequence: CSASFQANQPQHF. The CDR3 DNA reads as TGCAGTGCTAGTTTCCAGGCGAATCAGCCCCAGCATTTT.

This clonotype turned up a few times. This CDR3 is CASSLIASGANVLTF. The CDR3 DNA reads as TGCGCCAGCAGCTTGATCGCATCTGGGGCCAACGTCCTGACTTTC. The chain recombines TRBV5-1 with TRBJ2-6; D unresolved. CDR1 and CDR2 (germline): SGHRS, YFSETQ. V was trimmed by 1 base and J by 1 base, leaving 6 bases between them. The CDR3 has 15 residues.

This clonotype was counted ten times or more. This sequence joins TRBV29-1 and TRBJ2-5; TRBD1 matches 8 bases. J was trimmed by 4 bases and V by 7 bases; bases with no gene match: 8. The germline V gene has CDR1 SQVTM and CDR2 ANQGSEA. The CDR3 is made up of 13 amino acids. CDR3 loop: CSANPGQGETQYF. CDR3 in DNA: TGCAGCGCCAATCCCGGACAGGGAGAGACCCAGTACTTC.

The rearrangement links TRBV5-1 to TRBJ2-6; possibly TRBD1 for D (6 bases). Germline CDR1 SGHRS, CDR2 YFSETQ. The CDR3 runs to 17 residues. Trimming took off 1 base at V and 4 bases at J, with 15 bases between the two ends. The CDR3 bases are TGCGCCAGCAGCTTGCAAATACAGGGTTCCGGGGCCAACGTCCTGACTTTC. Protein sequence: CASSLQIQGSGANVLTF.

The chain couples TRBV24-1 to TRBJ2-3; the D call may be TRBD1 or TRBD2 (5 bases each). The V end lost 9 bases, the J end lost 2 bases, and 11 bases lay between the germline ends. CDR1 is KGHDR and CDR2 is SFDVKD in the germline V gene. CDR3 length equals 13 residues. The CDR3 DNA sequence: TGTGCCACCGGGGACGACTTCACAGATACGCAGTATTTT. Translated, it gives CATGDDFTDTQYF.